This T cell receptor beta chain was sequenced for a study of shared clonotypes between healthy human individuals. Whole-study context: Those who served as donors were a couple of women and a few men between the ages of 18 and 49.

In this sample, this clone turned up a few times. Unsorted PBMC DNA sequencing spanned ten immunoSEQ deep assay plates. Study processing details: Junction-only sequences produced by ImmunoSEQ had no quality scores, so filtering differed. Profiling relied on immunoSEQ multiplex PCR, and the TCRdb table lists in-frame clones only, not all of them. That table is the source of V, J and clone size, and D and trimming were worked out from the DNA. The data contain hundreds of thousands of clones, around 76% of them singletons. Sample: PBMCs. This clonotype was obtained from a woman in her thirties or forties in good health. Some clones in this sample may be carry-over from other donors' samples.

DNA of the CDR3: TGTGCCAGCAGTTCCCTCGGACGGAGCTACATCGATGGCTACACCTTC. The encoded protein is CASSSLGRSYIDGYTF. V usage is TRBV27 and J usage is TRBJ1-2; D gene uncertain. From germline, CDR1 is MNHEY and CDR2 SMNVEV (reference sequence). The germline V and J ends were trimmed by 4 bases and 6 bases, with 21 bases remaining between them. The CDR3 is 16 residues long.